This T cell receptor (beta chain) was identified in a study of T cell responses to AZD1222 COVID-19 vaccine. Study-level results: Close to half of all spike-specific TCRs reportedly target regions of the variants that are unmutated. Donors were mostly white British, more females; clonal diversity possibly underestimated. When two AZD1222 doses had been given, Spike-specific TCR breadth and depth rose. No day 14 peak samples; only post-peak repertoires were characterized.

Germline CDR1 SGHTA, CDR2 FQGNSA. The trim removed 4 bases at V and 0 bases at J, leaving 6 bases unmatched. The CDR3 covers 16 residues. The data were produced by immunoSEQ multiplex PCR, yet TCRdb's version contains in-frame clones alone and is incomplete. This sample has 180,000 or so clones; roughly 90% occur once, and the top ten carry 1.5% to 2%. About this clone: Its cognate antigen is unknown.

The receptor was isolated from an adult who received the AZD1222 COVID-19 vaccine. Sequencing used peripheral blood, obtained 28 days after the second AZD1222 dose. This chain connects TRBV7-2 to TRBJ1-3, with 7 bases matching TRBD1. The CDR3 bases are TGTGCCAGCAGCTCGACAGGGTTCAGCTCTGGAAACACCATATATTTT. Protein product: CASSSTGFSSGNTIYF.